The 20 T cell receptor beta chains below come from one sample, sequenced in a study of post-analysis software for immune sequencing data. Sequencing libraries made from TCR beta cDNA carried unique molecular identifiers. TCRdb reprocessed the PCR reads with MiXCR, giving one entry per CDR3 protein. The table records hundreds of thousands of distinct CDR3 sequences, roughly 58% of them present only once. These TCRs' antigens remain unknown. Study results and caveats: Patients had higher frequencies than controls of a handful of TRBV segments, including TRBV5-6, TRBV5-1 and TRBV20-1.

Sequenced material: blood. These TCRs come from a girl between 5 and 17 years old with multiple sclerosis.

This clonotype was picked up one time. This rearrangement joins TRBV15 to TRBJ2-3, with TRBD1 matching 10 bases. The CDR3 consists of 16 residues. The germline CDR1 and CDR2 sequences are LNHNV and YYDKDF (reference sequence). The V segment lost 0 bases and the J segment 7 bases; nucleotides outside the gene matches: 7. The CDR3 DNA reads TGTGCCACCAGCAGAGAACCGGGACAGGGGTTGAATACGCAGTATTTT. Protein product: CATSREPGQGLNTQYF.

V gene TRBV6-5 combines with J gene TRBJ2-7; the match to TRBD1 covers 11 bases. CDR1 MNHEY and CDR2 SVGAGI come from the germline V gene. This CDR3 region has 14 residues. The ends lost 7 bases at V and 7 bases at J; junction bases unmatched: 9. This CDR3 reads CASTTGTGGREQYF. The CDR3 DNA reads as TGTGCCAGCACAACCGGGACAGGGGGTCGGGAGCAGTACTTC.

The gene calls are TRBV12-3 or TRBV12-4 and TRBJ1-2; TRBD1 is a possible D gene (6 bases). V was cut by 6 bases and J by 4 bases, with 18 bases left in between. The CDR3 loop spans 15 amino acids. The CDR3 sequence: CASSGTPLGGYGYTF. CDR3 bases: TGTGCCAGCAGCGGGACTCCCCTAGGGGGCTATGGCTACACCTTC.

The CDR3: CASSGYRALKETQYF. CDR3 nucleotide sequence: TGTGCCAGCAGCGGATACAGGGCGCTAAAAGAGACCCAGTACTTC. This chain links TRBV7-9 with TRBJ2-7, with D perhaps matching TRBD1 (6 bases). With the DNA end fitting TRBJ2-5 better, the J assignment may be wrong. Germline V gives CDR1 SEHNR, CDR2 FQNEAQ (reference sequence). This CDR3 has 15 residues.

The V call is TRBV6-2 or TRBV6-3, the J call TRBJ1-5; perhaps TRBD1 as D (5 bases). Germline V gives CDR1 MNHEY, CDR2 SVGEGT. The CDR3 extends over 15 amino acids. V lost 2 bases and J 4 bases, leaving 12 bases between the germline ends. The CDR3 is CASSYGTGWNQPQHF. In nucleotides, the CDR3 is TGTGCCAGCAGTTACGGGACGGGTTGGAATCAGCCCCAGCATTTT.

This clonotype was counted a few times. The chain employs TRBV6-2 or TRBV6-3 and TRBJ2-5, with 7 bases matching TRBD2. The CDR3 consists of 14 residues. The trim removed 2 bases at V and 5 bases at J, leaving 5 bases unmatched. From germline, CDR1 is MNHEY and CDR2 SVGEGT. The CDR3 DNA follows: TGTGCCAGCAGTTACGGAAGCGGGAAGGAGACCCAGTACTTC. Protein: CASSYGSGKETQYF.

V usage is TRBV5-1 and J usage is TRBJ2-7; 9 bases line up with TRBD1. V lost 3 bases to trimming and J lost 5 bases; unmatched junction nucleotides: 9. Germline values: CDR1 SGHRS, CDR2 YFSETQ. This CDR3 comprises 15 residues. The CDR3 DNA reads as TGCGCCAGCAGCTCCGCCGGGACAGGGAACCACGAGCAGTACTTC. Its protein product is CASSSAGTGNHEQYF.

V is TRBV12-3 or TRBV12-4 and J is TRBJ1-2; TRBD1 matches 7 bases. J was trimmed by 5 bases and V by 1 base; bases with no gene match: 7. This CDR3 is built from 15 residues. CDR3 region: CASSLGQGIGYGYTF. DNA of the CDR3: TGTGCCAGCAGTTTAGGACAGGGAATAGGGTATGGCTACACCTTC.

The genes are TRBV29-1 and TRBJ2-1, with D possibly TRBD1 on 5 matching bases. The CDR3 spans 12 residues. The germline gives CDR1 SQVTM, CDR2 ANQGSEA. V lost 1 base, J lost 12 bases, and 13 bases lay in between. CDR3 protein: CSVEAVGGAQFF. In DNA, the CDR3 is TGCAGCGTTGAAGCAGTGGGTGGGGCGCAGTTCTTC.

The rearrangement links TRBV20-1 to TRBJ2-1; either TRBD1 or TRBD2 may supply D (5 bases each). This CDR3 is built from 13 residues. The germline CDR1 and CDR2 sequences are DFQATT and SNEGSKA (reference sequence). V gave up 5 bases and J gave up 9 bases, with 17 bases separating them. CDR3 nucleotides: TGCAGTGCTGCAACGCTGAGGGGTGGTGAGCAGTTCTTC. This translates into CSAATLRGGEQFF.

The chain is built from TRBV2 and TRBJ1-2; the match to TRBD1 covers 10 bases. This CDR3 is 13 amino acids long. J lost 5 bases, V lost 6 bases, and 3 bases had no gene match. Germline-derived CDR1 and CDR2 are SNHLY and FYNNEI. DNA for the CDR3: TGTGCCAGCAGGCAGGGACAGGGGTATGGCTACACCTTC. Its translation: CASRQGQGYGYTF. Variable domain in full (rest from reference TRBV2 and TRBJ1-2): EPEVTQTPSHQVTQMGQEVILRCVPISNHLYFYWYRQILGQKVEFLVSFYNNEISEKSEIFDDQFSVERPDGSNFTLKIRSTKLEDSAMYFCASRQGQGYGYTFGSGTRLTVV.

This chain links TRBV27 with TRBJ1-1; 9 nucleotides align to TRBD1. The length of the CDR3 is 15 residues. V shed 5 bases and J 7 bases; nucleotides not matched to a gene: 11. Per germline, CDR1 MNHEY and CDR2 SMNVEV (reference sequence). For the CDR3, the DNA is TGTGCCAGCAGTCCCCGGGACAGGGCCTATGGTGAAGCTTTCTTT. Translated: CASSPRDRAYGEAFF.

The table lists this clonotype with a few counts. The chain combines TRBV3-1 with TRBJ2-7; tentatively, D is TRBD1 or TRBD2 (6 bases each). Trimming cost V 4 bases and J 2 bases, with 12 bases left between them. This CDR3 has 14 residues. Germline CDR1 LGHDT, CDR2 YNNKEL (reference sequence). The CDR3 nucleotides are TGTGCCAGCAGCCGCGGGACACTAACCTACGAGCAGTACTTC. Amino acid sequence: CASSRGTLTYEQYF.

This sequence joins TRBV7-2 and TRBJ1-5; D not certain. From germline, CDR1 is SGHTA and CDR2 FQGNSA. Between the trimmed V and J ends, which lost 7 bases and 6 bases, there was a span of 13 bases. CDR3 length: 13 amino acids. The CDR3 coding sequence is TGTGCCAGCACCGTCAGCCCGGCTCAGCCCCAGCATTTT. Its translation is CASTVSPAQPQHF. The full variable domain, completed using reference TRBV7-2 and TRBJ1-5, is GAGVSQSPSNKVTEKGKDVELRCDPISGHTALYWYRQSLGQGLEFLIYFQGNSAPDKSGLPSDRFSAERTGGSVSTLTIQRTQQEDSAVYLCASTVSPAQPQHFGDGTRLSIL.

This rearrangement joins TRBV5-1 to TRBJ1-2, with 7 bases fitting TRBD1. Trimming removed 4 bases from V and 4 bases from J; junction bases left unmatched: 16. Germline V gene lookup returns CDR1 SGHRS and CDR2 YFSETQ. The CDR3 spans 17 residues. The CDR3 here is CASSEGGTALGSYGYTF. DNA of the CDR3: TGCGCCAGCAGCGAGGGAGGGACAGCCCTCGGGTCCTATGGCTACACCTTC.

The rearrangement uses TRBV6-1 and TRBJ1-2; tentative D call: TRBD1 (6 bases). The CDR3 covers 17 residues. CDR1 MNHNS and CDR2 SASEGT come from the germline V gene. V lost 4 bases and J lost 0, with 18 bases in between. The CDR3 DNA reads as TGTGCCAGCAGTGCAGAGCCGGGACAAGCAGCTAACTATGGCTACACCTTC. The encoded protein is CASSAEPGQAANYGYTF.

This sequence joins TRBV7-9 and TRBJ2-7; 11 nucleotides align to TRBD2. CDR3 length: 19 amino acids. Per germline, CDR1 SEHNR and CDR2 FQNEAQ (reference sequence). With 5 bases clipped from V and 5 bases from J, the junction kept 20 bases outside the gene matches. This CDR3 reads CASSRGVAGGQTPVDEQYF. As DNA, the CDR3 is TGTGCCAGCAGCCGGGGAGTAGCGGGAGGGCAAACCCCAGTGGACGAGCAGTACTTC.

The V gene is TRBV10-2, the J gene TRBJ2-1; 9 positions match TRBD1. The CDR3 totals 15 residues. V lost 7 bases and J lost 7; bases outside the gene matches: 11. Germline assignment: CDR1 WSHSY and CDR2 SAAADI. This chain's CDR3 is CASTPRGTGFNEQFF. The DNA of the CDR3 is TGCGCCAGCACCCCAAGGGGGACAGGGTTTAATGAGCAGTTCTTC.

The CDR3 sequence is CASSLVVPGANVLTF. The CDR3 DNA reads TGTGCCAGCAGCTTGGTCGTTCCTGGGGCCAACGTCCTGACTTTC. The J gene is TRBJ2-6, the V gene TRBV5-4; unclear D gene. Between the trimmed V and J ends, which lost 0 bases and 2 bases, there was a span of 6 bases. The CDR3 has 15 amino acids. Germline V gene sequence: CDR1 SGHNT, CDR2 YYREEE (reference sequence).

The gene calls are TRBV3-1 and TRBJ1-2; D not resolved. V was cut by 5 bases and J by 4 bases, with 11 bases left in between. The CDR3 loop spans 13 amino acids. Germline V gene data show CDR1 as LGHDT and CDR2 as YNNKEL (reference sequence). The CDR3 DNA reads as TGTGCCAGCAGCTTGCCTTCGGGCTATGGCTACACCTTC. It translates to CASSLPSGYGYTF.